The following is a TCR beta chain sequence with its context. This clone was recorded a few times. Its antigen specificity is not known. Base quality data are lacking; no much larger clone is found one base away. One collaborating source in Seattle enrolled patients while the patients were actively infected and followed the patients over time throughout the course of disease. Collaborating institutions collected whole blood in K2EDTA tubes following their own protocols. Collaborator samples were shipped for TCRbeta analysis as frozen whole blood, isolated PBMCs, or DNA extracted from either sample type. The sample comes from a study of blood T cell repertoires in COVID-19 (dated by TCRdb to 2018 to 2021). Describing the broader study: Samples covering the acute and convalescent phases of COVID-19 were provided by collaborators in the United States, Italy and Spain. The sample metadata nearly always contained a de-identified subject ID, COVID-19 status, age in years and sex. HLA class I and class II types, where available, came from metadata supplied by the sample provider rather than from assay-based typing. Deeply sampled blood TCRbeta repertoires from subjects exposed to, actively infected with, or recovered from COVID-19 were included in the dataset. Samples were obtained from the ongoing ImmuneRACE study (first 160 participants) and from 950 to 1,500 subjects provided by 6 global collaborators. The prospective study material was composed of cDNA or gDNA derived from T cells, B-cell-depleted T cells, or PBMCs. The repertoires were released in a freely available public database meant as a resource for research on the immune response to SARS-CoV-2. Here is what the overall study found, with its caveats: Clinical and demographic metadata were provided uncurated, with the amount varying by source and participant.

TCRbeta CDR3 regions were amplified from genomic DNA by means of the immunoSEQ Assay, a bias-controlled multiplex PCR. Concerning the study's data processing: Within the assay, amplification of reference gene primers was used to estimate how many nucleated cells each sample contained. To quantify the absolute abundance of each unique TCRbeta CDR3 rearrangement, sequence reads were collapsed and filtered. Productive Simpson clonality was computed per sample as the square root of Simpson's diversity index over productive rearrangements. TCRdb took this table from immuneACCESS and kept in-frame rearrangements with V and J called. Such tables lack part of the clones; where checked against another copy, unresolved V genes explain under half of the gap, and the rest is unexplained. D and trimming were read from the DNA, whereas the V and J calls and clone size are those reported in that table. The sample yields approximately 210,000 clones; over 75% were counted once. The leading ten clones occupy around a tenth of the sample.

The CDR3 has 15 amino acids, counting the end cysteine and phenylalanine. Of all the DNA, just the CDR3 is kept, 45 bases in frame from base 1. The germline V gene gives CDR1 as SGHTA and CDR2 as FQGNSA. The germline V end is reduced by 5 bases and the J end by 5 bases; junction bases left unmatched: 7. This sequence was found in a man in his fifties with COVID-19, enrolled during active disease. This sequence uses TRBV7-2 and TRBJ1-4; the central 8 bases match TRBD1. Source material: peripheral blood. The bases are TGTGCCAGCAGCCGCCAGACAGGGGAGAATGAAAAACTGTTTTTT. Protein translation: CASSRQTGENEKLFF.